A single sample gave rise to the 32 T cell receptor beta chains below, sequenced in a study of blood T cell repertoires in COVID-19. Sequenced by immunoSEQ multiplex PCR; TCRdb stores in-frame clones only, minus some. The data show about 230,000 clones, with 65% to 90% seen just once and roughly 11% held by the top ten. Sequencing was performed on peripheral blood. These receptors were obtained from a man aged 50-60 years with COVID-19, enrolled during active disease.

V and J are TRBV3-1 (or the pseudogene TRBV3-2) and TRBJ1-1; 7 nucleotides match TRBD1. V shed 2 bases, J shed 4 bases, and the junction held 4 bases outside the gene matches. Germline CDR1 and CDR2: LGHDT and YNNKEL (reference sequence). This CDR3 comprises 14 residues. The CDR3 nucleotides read TGTGCCAGCAGCCAAAACCAGGGGGGCACTGAAGCTTTCTTT. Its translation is CASSQNQGGTEAFF.

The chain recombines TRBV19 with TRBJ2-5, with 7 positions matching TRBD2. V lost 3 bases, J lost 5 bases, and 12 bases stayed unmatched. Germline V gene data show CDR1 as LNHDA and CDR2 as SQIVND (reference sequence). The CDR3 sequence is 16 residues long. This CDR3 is CASSMDRGRALETQYF. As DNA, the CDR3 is TGTGCCAGTAGTATGGACCGGGGGAGGGCCTTGGAGACCCAGTACTTC.

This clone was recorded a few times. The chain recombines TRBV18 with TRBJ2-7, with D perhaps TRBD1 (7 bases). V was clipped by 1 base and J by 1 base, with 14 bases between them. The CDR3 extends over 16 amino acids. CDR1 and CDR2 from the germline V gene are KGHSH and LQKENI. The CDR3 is CASSPQTGRTSYEQYF. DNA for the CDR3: TGTGCCAGCTCACCACAGACAGGGAGGACTTCCTACGAGCAGTACTTC.

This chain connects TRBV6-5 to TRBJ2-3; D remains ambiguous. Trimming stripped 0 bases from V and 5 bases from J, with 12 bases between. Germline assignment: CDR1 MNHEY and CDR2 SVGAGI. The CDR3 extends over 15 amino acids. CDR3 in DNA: TGTGCCAGCAGTTACTCCGGTGTTAGTGGAGATACGCAGTATTTT. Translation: CASSYSGVSGDTQYF.

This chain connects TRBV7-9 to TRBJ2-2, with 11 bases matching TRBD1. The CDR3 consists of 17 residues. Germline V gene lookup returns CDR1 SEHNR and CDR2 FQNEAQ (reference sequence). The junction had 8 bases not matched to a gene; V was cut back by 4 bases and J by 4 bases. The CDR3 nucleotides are TGTGCCAGCAGCTCACTTCCCGGGACAGGGGGCACCGGGGAGCTGTTTTTT. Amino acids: CASSSLPGTGGTGELFF.

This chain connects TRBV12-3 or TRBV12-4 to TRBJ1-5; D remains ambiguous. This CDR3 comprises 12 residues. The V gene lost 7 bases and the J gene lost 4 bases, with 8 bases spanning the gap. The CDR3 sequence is CASNFRNQPQHF. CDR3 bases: TGTGCCAGCAACTTCAGGAATCAGCCCCAGCATTTT.

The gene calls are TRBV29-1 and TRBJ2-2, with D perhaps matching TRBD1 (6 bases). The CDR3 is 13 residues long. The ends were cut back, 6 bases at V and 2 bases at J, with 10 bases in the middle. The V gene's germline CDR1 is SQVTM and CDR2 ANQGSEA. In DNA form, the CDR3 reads TGCAGCGTAAGGACAGATAACACCGGGGAGCTGTTTTTT. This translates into CSVRTDNTGELFF.

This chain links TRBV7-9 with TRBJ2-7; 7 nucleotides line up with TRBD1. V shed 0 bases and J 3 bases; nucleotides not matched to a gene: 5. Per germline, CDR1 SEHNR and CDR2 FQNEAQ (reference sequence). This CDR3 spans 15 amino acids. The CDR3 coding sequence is TGTGCCAGCAGCTTAGCCGGGACAGTCATCTACGAGCAGTACTTC. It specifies CASSLAGTVIYEQYF.

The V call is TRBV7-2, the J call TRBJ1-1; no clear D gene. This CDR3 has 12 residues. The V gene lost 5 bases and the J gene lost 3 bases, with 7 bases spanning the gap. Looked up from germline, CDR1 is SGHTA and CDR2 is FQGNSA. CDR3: CASSLLDTEAFF. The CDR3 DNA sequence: TGTGCCAGCAGCCTACTAGACACTGAAGCTTTCTTT. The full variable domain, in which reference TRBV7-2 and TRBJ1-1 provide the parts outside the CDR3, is GAGVSQSPSNKVTEKGKDVELRCDPISGHTALYWYRQSLGQGLEFLIYFQGNSAPDKSGLPSDRFSAERTGGSVSTLTIQRTQQEDSAVYLCASSLLDTEAFFGQGTRLTVV.

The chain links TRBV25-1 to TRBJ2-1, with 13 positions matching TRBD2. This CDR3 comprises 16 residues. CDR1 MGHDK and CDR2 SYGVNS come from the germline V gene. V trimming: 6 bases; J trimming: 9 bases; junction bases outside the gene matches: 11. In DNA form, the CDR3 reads TGTGCCAGCAGCCTGAGGACTAGCGGGGGTATAATTGAGCAGTTCTTC. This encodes CASSLRTSGGIIEQFF.

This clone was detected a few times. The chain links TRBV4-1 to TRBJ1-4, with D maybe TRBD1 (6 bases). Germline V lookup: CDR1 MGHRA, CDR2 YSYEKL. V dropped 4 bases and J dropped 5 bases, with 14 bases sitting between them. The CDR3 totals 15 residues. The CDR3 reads CASSLLDRLNEKLFF. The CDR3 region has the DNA TGCGCCAGCAGCCTCCTAGACAGGTTAAATGAAAAACTGTTTTTT.

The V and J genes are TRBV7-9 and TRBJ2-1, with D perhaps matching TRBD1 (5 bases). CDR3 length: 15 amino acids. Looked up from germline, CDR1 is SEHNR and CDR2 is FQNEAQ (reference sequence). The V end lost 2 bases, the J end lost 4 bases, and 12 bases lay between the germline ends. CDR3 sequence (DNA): TGTGCCAGCAGCTTACAGGGTTCCCCTTACAATGAGCAGTTCTTC. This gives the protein CASSLQGSPYNEQFF.

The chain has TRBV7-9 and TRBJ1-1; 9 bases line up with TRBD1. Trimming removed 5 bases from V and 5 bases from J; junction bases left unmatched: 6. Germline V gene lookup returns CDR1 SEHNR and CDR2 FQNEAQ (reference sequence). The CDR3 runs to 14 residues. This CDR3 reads CASSRTGVDTEAFF. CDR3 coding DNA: TGTGCCAGCAGCCGGACAGGGGTTGATACTGAAGCTTTCTTT.

The CDR3 sequence: CASRGSNQPQHF. CDR3 DNA sequence: TGTGCCAGCCGAGGTAGCAATCAGCCCCAGCATTTT. The chain couples TRBV28 to TRBJ1-5, with D unresolved. The CDR3 is made up of 12 amino acids. The V and J ends lost 8 bases and 0 bases respectively, with 5 bases between them. Per germline, CDR1 MDHEN and CDR2 SYDVKM. The whole variable domain, filled in from reference TRBV28 and TRBJ1-5, reads DVKVTQSSRYLVKRTGEKVFLECVQDMDHENMFWYRQDPGLGLRLIYFSYDVKMKEKGDIPEGYSVSREKKERFSLILESASTNQTSMYLCASRGSNQPQHFGDGTRLSIL.

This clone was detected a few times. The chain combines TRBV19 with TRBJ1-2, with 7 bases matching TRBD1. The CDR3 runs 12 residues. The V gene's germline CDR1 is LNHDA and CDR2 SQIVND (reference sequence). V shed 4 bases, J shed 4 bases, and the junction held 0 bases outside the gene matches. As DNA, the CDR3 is TGTGCCAGTAGTAGGACAGGCTATGGCTACACCTTC. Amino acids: CASSRTGYGYTF.

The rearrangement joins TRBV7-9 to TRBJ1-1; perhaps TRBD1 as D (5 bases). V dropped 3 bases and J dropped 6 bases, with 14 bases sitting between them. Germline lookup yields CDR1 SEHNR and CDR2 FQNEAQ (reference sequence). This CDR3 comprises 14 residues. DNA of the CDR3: TGTGCCAGCAGCTTTAGTTTCAGGGTTGCTGAAGCTTTCTTT. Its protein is CASSFSFRVAEAFF. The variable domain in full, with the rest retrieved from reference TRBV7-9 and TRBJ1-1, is DTGVSQNPRHKITKRGQNVTFRCDPISEHNRLYWYRQTLGQGPEFLTYFQNEAQLEKSRLLSDRFSAERPKGSFSTLEIQRTEQGDSAMYLCASSFSFRVAEAFFGQGTRLTVV.

Written as DNA, the CDR3 is TGTGCCAGCAGCCAAGGAAATGCGGGAGGTTCCGATTACGAGCAGTACTTC. Its protein product is CASSQGNAGGSDYEQYF. The V call is TRBV4-2, the J call TRBJ2-7, with TRBD2 identical over 8 bases. Per the germline V gene, CDR1 is LGHNA and CDR2 is YNFKEQ. Trimming removed 1 base from V and 4 bases from J; junction bases left unmatched: 12. This CDR3 comprises 17 residues.

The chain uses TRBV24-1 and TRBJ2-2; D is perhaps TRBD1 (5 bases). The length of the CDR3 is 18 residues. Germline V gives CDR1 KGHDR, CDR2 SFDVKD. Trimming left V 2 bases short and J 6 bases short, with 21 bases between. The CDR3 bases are TGTGCCACCAGTGATTCCCGTTCCCAGGGAAAGGGGTCCGGGGAGCTGTTTTTT. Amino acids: CATSDSRSQGKGSGELFF.

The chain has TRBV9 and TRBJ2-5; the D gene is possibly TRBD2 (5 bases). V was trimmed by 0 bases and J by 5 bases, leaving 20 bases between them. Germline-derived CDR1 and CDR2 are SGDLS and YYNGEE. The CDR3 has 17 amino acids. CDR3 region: CASSVGIEGYLPETQYF. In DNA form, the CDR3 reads TGTGCCAGCAGCGTAGGAATTGAGGGATATCTCCCCGAGACCCAGTACTTC.

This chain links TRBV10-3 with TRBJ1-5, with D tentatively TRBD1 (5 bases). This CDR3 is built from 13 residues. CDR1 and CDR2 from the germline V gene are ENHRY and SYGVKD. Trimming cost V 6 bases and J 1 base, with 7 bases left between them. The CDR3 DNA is TGTGCCATCAGAGGACAAAGCAATCAGCCCCAGCATTTT. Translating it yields CAIRGQSNQPQHF.

The CDR3 is CASSPKGQDKETQYF. The CDR3 region has the DNA TGTGCCAGCAGCCCCAAGGGCCAGGACAAAGAGACCCAGTACTTC. The J gene is TRBJ2-5, the V gene TRBV7-3; maybe TRBD1 (5 bases). The CDR3 has 15 amino acids. The germline CDR1 and CDR2 sequences are SGHTA and FQGTGA. The germline V and J ends were trimmed by 5 bases and 3 bases, with 16 bases remaining between them.

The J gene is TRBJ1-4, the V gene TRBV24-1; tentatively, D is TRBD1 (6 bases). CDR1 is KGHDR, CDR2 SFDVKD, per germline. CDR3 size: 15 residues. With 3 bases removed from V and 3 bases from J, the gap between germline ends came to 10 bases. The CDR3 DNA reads TGTGCCACCAGTGATAGACAGGATCCTAATGAAAAACTGTTTTTT. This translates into CATSDRQDPNEKLFF.

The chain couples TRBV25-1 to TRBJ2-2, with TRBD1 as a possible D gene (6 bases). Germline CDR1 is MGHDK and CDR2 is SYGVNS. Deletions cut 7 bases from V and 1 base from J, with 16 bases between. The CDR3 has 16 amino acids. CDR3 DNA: TGTGCCAGCAAGAACAGGGATGGCCTGAACACCGGGGAGCTGTTTTTT. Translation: CASKNRDGLNTGELFF.

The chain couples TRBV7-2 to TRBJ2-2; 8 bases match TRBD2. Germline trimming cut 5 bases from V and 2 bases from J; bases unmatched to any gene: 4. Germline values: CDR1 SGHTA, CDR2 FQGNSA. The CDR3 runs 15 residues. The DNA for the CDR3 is TGTGCCAGCAGCCGGGAGGGCCGTAACACCGGGGAGCTGTTTTTT. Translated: CASSREGRNTGELFF.

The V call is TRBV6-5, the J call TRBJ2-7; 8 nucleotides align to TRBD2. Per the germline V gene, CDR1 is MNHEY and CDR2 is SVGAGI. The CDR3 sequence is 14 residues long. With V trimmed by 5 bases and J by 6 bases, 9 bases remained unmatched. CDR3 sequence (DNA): TGTGCCAGCAGTAGAGTTGGGACTAGTATCGAGCAGTACTTC. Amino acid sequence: CASSRVGTSIEQYF.

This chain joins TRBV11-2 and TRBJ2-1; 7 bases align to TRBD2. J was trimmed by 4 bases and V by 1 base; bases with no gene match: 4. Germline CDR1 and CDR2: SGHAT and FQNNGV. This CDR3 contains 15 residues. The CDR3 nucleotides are TGTGCCAGCAGCTTAGGGTTGCGGGGGTACAATGAGCAGTTCTTC. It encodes CASSLGLRGYNEQFF.

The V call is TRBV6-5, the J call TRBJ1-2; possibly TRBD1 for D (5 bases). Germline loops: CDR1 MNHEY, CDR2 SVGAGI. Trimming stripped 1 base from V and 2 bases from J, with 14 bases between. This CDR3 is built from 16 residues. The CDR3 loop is CASSYFPVRGNYGYTF. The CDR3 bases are TGTGCCAGCAGTTACTTCCCGGTTCGGGGGAACTATGGCTACACCTTC.

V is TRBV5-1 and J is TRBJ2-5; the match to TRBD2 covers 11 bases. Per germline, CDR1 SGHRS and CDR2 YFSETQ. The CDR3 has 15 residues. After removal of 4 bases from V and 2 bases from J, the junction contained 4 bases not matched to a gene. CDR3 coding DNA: TGCGCCAGCAGCACCCCTAGCGGGGGGCAAGAGACCCAGTACTTC. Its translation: CASSTPSGGQETQYF.

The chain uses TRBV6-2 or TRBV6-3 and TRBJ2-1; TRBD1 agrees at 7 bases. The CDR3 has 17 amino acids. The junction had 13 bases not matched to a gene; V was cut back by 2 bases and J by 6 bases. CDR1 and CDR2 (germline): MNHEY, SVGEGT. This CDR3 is CASSYGDRFPLRNEQFF. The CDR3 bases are TGTGCCAGCAGTTACGGGGACAGATTCCCCCTCCGCAATGAGCAGTTCTTC.

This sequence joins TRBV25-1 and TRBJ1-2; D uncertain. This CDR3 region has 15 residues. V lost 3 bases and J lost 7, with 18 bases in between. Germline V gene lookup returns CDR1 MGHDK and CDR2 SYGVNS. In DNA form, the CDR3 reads TGTGCCAGCAGTGAGCAACGGGCCGGAGGTCGTGGCTACACCTTC. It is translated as CASSEQRAGGRGYTF.

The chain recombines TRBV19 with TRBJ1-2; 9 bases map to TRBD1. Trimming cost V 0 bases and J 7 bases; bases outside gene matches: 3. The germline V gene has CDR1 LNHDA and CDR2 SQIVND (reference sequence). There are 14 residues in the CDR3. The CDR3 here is CASSIDNRGLGYTF. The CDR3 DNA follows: TGTGCCAGTAGTATAGATAACAGGGGGCTTGGCTACACCTTC.

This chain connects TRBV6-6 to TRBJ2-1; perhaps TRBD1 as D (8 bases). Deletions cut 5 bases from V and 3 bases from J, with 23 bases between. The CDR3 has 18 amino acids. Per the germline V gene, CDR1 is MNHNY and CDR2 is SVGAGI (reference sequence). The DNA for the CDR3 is TGTGCCAGCAGTCGCCCAGGGGGCCTAGGGGGGGACTACAATGAGCAGTTCTTC. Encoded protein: CASSRPGGLGGDYNEQFF.